This T cell receptor beta chain was obtained from a study of blood T cell repertoires in COVID-19. The method was immunoSEQ multiplex PCR; TCRdb's version includes in-frame clones alone and lacks a portion of them. The sample lists approximately 170,000 clones, around four fifths occurring once. The CDR3 has 16 residues. Germline V gives CDR1 MNHNY, CDR2 SVGAGI (reference sequence). After removal of 5 bases from V and 6 bases from J, the junction contained 10 bases not matched to a gene. Sequenced input: peripheral blood. The TCR was taken from a human donor in a cohort sampled during active COVID-19. This rearrangement joins TRBV6-6 to TRBJ1-6, with TRBD1 matching over 7 bases. The CDR3 here is CASSHKPGQPNSPLHF. The CDR3 DNA sequence: TGTGCCAGCAGTCACAAACCGGGACAGCCTAATTCACCCCTCCACTTT.